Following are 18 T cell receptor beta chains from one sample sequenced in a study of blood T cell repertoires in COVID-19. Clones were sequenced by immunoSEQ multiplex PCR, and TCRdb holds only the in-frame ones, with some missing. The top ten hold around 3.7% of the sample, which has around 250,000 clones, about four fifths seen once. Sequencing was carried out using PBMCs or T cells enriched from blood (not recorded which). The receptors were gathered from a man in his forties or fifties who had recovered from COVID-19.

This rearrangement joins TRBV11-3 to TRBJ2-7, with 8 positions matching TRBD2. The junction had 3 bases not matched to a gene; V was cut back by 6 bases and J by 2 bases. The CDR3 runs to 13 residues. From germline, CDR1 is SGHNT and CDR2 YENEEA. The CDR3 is CASRGGRTYEQYF. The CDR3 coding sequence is TGTGCCAGCAGGGGCGGGAGGACCTACGAGCAGTACTTC.

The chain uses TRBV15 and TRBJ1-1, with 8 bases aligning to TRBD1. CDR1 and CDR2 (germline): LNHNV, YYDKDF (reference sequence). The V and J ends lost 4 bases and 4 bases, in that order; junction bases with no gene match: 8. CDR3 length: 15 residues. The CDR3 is CATSTHRGMGTEAFF. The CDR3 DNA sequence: TGTGCCACCAGCACCCACAGGGGGATGGGCACTGAAGCTTTCTTT.

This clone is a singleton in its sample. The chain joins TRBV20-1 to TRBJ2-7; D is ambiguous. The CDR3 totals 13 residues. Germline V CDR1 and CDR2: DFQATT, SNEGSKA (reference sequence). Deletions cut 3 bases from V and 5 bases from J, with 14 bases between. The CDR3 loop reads CSASGDWSDEQYF. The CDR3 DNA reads TGCAGTGCTAGTGGAGACTGGTCTGACGAGCAGTACTTC.

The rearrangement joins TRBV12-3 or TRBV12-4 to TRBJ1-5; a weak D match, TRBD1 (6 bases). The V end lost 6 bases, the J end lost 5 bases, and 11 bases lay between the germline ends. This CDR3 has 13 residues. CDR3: CASRRRTDQPQHF. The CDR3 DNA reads TGTGCCAGCAGGCGTAGGACAGATCAGCCCCAGCATTTT.

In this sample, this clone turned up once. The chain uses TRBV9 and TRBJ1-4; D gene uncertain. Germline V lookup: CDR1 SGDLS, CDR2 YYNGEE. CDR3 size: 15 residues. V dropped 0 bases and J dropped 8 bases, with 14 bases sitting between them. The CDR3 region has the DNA TGTGCCAGCAGCGTAGGGGCCGCAGCCTCAGAAAAACTGTTTTTT. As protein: CASSVGAAASEKLFF.

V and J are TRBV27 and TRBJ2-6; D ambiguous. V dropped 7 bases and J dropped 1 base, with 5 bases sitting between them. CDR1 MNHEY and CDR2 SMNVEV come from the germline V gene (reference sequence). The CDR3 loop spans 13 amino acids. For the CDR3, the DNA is TGTGCCAGCATGCAGTCTGGGGCCAACGTCCTGACTTTC. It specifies CASMQSGANVLTF.

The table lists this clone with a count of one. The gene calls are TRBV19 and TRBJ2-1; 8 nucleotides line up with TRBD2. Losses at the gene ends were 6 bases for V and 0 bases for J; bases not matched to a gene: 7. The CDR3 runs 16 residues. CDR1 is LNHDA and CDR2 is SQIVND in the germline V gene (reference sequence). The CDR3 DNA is TGTGCCAGTAGAACCGGGACTAGGAGCTCCTACAATGAGCAGTTCTTC. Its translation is CASRTGTRSSYNEQFF.

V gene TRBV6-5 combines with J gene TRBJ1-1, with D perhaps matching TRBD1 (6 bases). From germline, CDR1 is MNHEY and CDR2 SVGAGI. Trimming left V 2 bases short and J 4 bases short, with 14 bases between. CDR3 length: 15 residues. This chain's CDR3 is CASSYADSRGTEAFF. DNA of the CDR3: TGTGCCAGCAGTTACGCGGACAGTCGTGGCACTGAAGCTTTCTTT.

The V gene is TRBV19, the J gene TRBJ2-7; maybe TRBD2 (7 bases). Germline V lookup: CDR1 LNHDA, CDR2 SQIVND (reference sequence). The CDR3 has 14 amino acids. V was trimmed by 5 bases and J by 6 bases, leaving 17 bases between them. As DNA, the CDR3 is TGTGCCAGTAGTCAAAAGGGGGGGTTCCCCGAGCAGTACTTC. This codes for CASSQKGGFPEQYF.

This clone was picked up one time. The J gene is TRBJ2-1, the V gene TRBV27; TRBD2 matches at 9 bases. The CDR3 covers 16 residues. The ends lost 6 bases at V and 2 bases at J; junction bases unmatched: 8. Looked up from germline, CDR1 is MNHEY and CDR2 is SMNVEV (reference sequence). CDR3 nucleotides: TGTGCCAGCAGCCCCGGACTAGCGAGTGCCTACAATGAGCAGTTCTTC. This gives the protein CASSPGLASAYNEQFF.

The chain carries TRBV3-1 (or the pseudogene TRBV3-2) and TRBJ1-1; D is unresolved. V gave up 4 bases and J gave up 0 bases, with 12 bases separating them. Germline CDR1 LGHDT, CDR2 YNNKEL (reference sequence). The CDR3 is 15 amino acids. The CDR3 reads CASSRGGMMNTEAFF. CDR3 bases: TGTGCCAGCAGCCGTGGAGGGATGATGAACACTGAAGCTTTCTTT.

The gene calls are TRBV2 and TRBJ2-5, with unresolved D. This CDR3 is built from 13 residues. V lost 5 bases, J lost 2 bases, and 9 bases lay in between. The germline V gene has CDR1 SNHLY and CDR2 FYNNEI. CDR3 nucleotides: TGTGCCAGCAGTAGAAACGGTCAAGAGACCCAGTACTTC. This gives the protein CASSRNGQETQYF.

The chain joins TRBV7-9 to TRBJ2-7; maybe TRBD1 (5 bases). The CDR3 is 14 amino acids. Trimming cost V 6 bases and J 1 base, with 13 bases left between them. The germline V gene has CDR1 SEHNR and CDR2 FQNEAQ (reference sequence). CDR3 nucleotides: TGTGCCAGCAGTTCACAACAGGCTTCCTACGAGCAGTACTTC. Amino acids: CASSSQQASYEQYF.

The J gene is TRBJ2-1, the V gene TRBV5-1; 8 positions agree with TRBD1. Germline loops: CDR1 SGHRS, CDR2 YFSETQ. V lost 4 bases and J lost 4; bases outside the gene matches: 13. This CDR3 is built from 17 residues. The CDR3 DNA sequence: TGCGCCAGCAGCCCCGGGACAGGCGGGCCCCTATACAATGAGCAGTTCTTC. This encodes CASSPGTGGPLYNEQFF.

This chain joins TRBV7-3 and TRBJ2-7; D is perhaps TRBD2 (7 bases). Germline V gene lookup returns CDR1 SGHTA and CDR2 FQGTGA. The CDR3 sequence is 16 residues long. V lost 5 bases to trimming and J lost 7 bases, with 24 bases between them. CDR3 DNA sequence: TGTGCCAGCAGCCCCGGGGGGCCTACTCAACGGGGGGAGCAGTACTTC. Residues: CASSPGGPTQRGEQYF.

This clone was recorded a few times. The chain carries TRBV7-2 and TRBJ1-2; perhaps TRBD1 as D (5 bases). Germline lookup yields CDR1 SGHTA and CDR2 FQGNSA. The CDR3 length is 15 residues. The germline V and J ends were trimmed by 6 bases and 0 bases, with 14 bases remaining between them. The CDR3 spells CASRGGRVANYGYTF. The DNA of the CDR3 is TGTGCCAGCAGGGGAGGCAGGGTAGCTAACTATGGCTACACCTTC.

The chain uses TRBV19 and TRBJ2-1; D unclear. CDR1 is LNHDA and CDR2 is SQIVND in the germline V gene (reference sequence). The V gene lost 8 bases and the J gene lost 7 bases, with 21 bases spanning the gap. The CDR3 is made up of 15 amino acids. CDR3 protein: CASVSAGRIGNEQFF. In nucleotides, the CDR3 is TGTGCCAGTGTGTCGGCAGGAAGGATTGGGAATGAGCAGTTCTTC. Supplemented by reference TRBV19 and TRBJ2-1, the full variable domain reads DGGITQSPKYLFRKEGQNVTLSCEQNLNHDAMYWYRQDPGQGLRLIYYSQIVNDFQKGDIAEGYSVSREKKESFPLTVTSAQKNPTAFYLCASVSAGRIGNEQFFGPGTRLTVL.

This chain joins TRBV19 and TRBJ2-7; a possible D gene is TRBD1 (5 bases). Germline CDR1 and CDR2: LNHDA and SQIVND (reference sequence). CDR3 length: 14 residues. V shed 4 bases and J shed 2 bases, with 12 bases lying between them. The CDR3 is CASSTTGSTYEQYF. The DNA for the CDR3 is TGTGCCAGTAGTACCACAGGTTCGACCTACGAGCAGTACTTC.